The 11 T cell receptor beta chains given below trace back to one sample, sequenced in a study of T-cell memory formation after mild COVID-19. TCRdb analysed the 5' RACE reads with MiXCR anew, one entry per CDR3 protein. Of fewer than 350,000 distinct CDR3 sequences listed, roughly an eighth are singletons. Input material: PBMCs or a T cell subset sorted from them (not recorded which). The receptors stem from a man aged 18-30 years who had mild COVID-19 (a few samples of this study predate the infection). Cell type and time point are not known.

The chain joins TRBV12-3 or TRBV12-4 to TRBJ1-2; D not certain. The CDR3 has 14 amino acids. V dropped 5 bases and J dropped 4 bases, with 14 bases sitting between them. The CDR3 coding sequence is TGTGCCAGCAGTACCCAGACGGCTGGCTATGGCTACACCTTC. Translated: CASSTQTAGYGYTF.

This chain connects TRBV6-5 to TRBJ2-3; D not certain. V was shortened by 2 bases and J by 1 base, with 19 bases between the two germline ends. Germline CDR1 MNHEY, CDR2 SVGAGI. CDR3 size: 18 residues. The CDR3 nucleotides read TGTGCCAGCAGTTACCCCAAAAAAACAAAACCCGGCACAGATACGCAGTATTTT. This translates into CASSYPKKTKPGTDTQYF.

This chain joins TRBV7-8 and TRBJ2-1, with 10 positions matching TRBD2. With 5 bases clipped from V and 2 bases from J, the junction kept 9 bases outside the gene matches. The CDR3 is 17 residues long. Germline CDR1 reads SGHVS; CDR2 reads FQNEAQ. CDR3 in amino acids: CASSQKLAGSTYNEQFF. The CDR3 DNA follows: TGTGCCAGCAGCCAGAAACTAGCGGGGTCTACCTACAATGAGCAGTTCTTC.

The V gene is TRBV10-3, the J gene TRBJ2-3, with D unclear. The CDR3 has 15 residues. V dropped 3 bases and J dropped 5 bases, with 15 bases sitting between them. Germline values: CDR1 ENHRY, CDR2 SYGVKD. The CDR3 DNA follows: TGTGCCATCAGTGAATCCGACGTGAGGCTAGATACGCAGTATTTT. This translates into CAISESDVRLDTQYF.

V is TRBV19 and J is TRBJ1-5; D is perhaps TRBD1 (6 bases). V gave up 10 bases and J gave up 3 bases, with 16 bases separating them. The CDR3 length is 14 residues. Germline V CDR1 and CDR2: LNHDA, SQIVND (reference sequence). In nucleotides, the CDR3 is TGTGCCACCCAGGGGACACCCTACAATCAGCCCCAGCATTTT. Protein product: CATQGTPYNQPQHF.

This rearrangement joins TRBV7-2 to TRBJ2-2; no reliable D call. V shed 1 base and J shed 9 bases, with 6 bases lying between them. The germline V gene has CDR1 SGHTA and CDR2 FQGNSA. The CDR3 is 12 residues long. The CDR3 DNA reads as TGTGCCAGCAGCTTAGGTGTCAGGGAGCTGTTTTTT. Translating it yields CASSLGVRELFF.

This clonotype was seen many times. The CDR3 reads CASSLGEIYGYTF. The CDR3 DNA reads as TGCGCCAGCAGCTTGGGAGAGATCTATGGCTACACCTTC. This rearrangement joins TRBV5-1 to TRBJ1-2; no clear D. CDR1 and CDR2 from the germline V gene are SGHRS and YFSETQ. Trimming left V 0 bases short and J 4 bases short, with 7 bases between. CDR3 length: 13 residues.

The V and J genes are TRBV4-1 and TRBJ2-3; 9 bases map to TRBD2. V was clipped by 1 base and J by 6 bases; unmatched bases: 5. Germline V CDR1 and CDR2: MGHRA, YSYEKL. The CDR3 runs to 15 residues. The CDR3 bases are TGCGCCAGCAGCCAAGTAAGCGGGGGGCTCGATACGCAGTATTTT. This codes for CASSQVSGGLDTQYF.

J is TRBJ1-1 and V is TRBV4-2; a possible D gene is TRBD1 (6 bases). CDR3 length: 18 residues. Germline assignment: CDR1 LGHNA and CDR2 YNFKEQ. Between the trimmed V and J ends, which lost 0 bases and 4 bases, there was a span of 21 bases. The CDR3 protein is CASSQDPFRQGLGTEAFF. CDR3 DNA: TGTGCCAGCAGCCAAGATCCTTTCAGGCAGGGGTTAGGCACTGAAGCTTTCTTT.

This rearrangement joins TRBV7-2 to TRBJ1-1; the D gene is possibly TRBD1 (6 bases). The CDR3 has 13 residues. Germline-derived CDR1 and CDR2 are SGHTA and FQGNSA. Between the trimmed V and J ends, which lost 0 bases and 10 bases, there was a span of 12 bases. This CDR3 reads CASSLATGARAFF. CDR3 DNA sequence: TGTGCCAGCAGCTTAGCCACGGGGGCACGAGCTTTCTTT.

This clonotype was observed a few times. The chain uses TRBV6-2 or TRBV6-3 and TRBJ2-5; no clear D. In germline, CDR1 is MNHEY, CDR2 SVGEGT. CDR3 length: 14 amino acids. The germline V and J ends were trimmed by 3 bases and 1 base, with 9 bases remaining between them. The CDR3 reads CASSYLVSQETQYF. The CDR3 DNA sequence: TGTGCCAGCAGTTATTTGGTCAGCCAAGAGACCCAGTACTTC.